This paragraph covers one TCR beta chain sequence. Its antigen is unidentified. This specimen belongs to a study of CD8 T cells in ankylosing spondylitis. This CDR3 spans 15 amino acids. Between the trimmed V and J ends, which lost 3 bases and 5 bases, there was a span of 13 bases. Germline V CDR1 and CDR2: MDHEN, SYDVKM. Overall study findings and caveats: A subset of motif variants has previously been described in the synovial fluid and blood of reactive arthritis. In peripheral blood, disease-linked CD8+ clones occurred at relatively low frequencies.

TCRdb fed the 5' RACE reads into MiXCR, producing one record per CDR3 protein. The table has approximately 140,000 distinct CDR3 sequences, approximately 10% seen once. The receptor's source is a male donor with ankylosing spondylitis or in good health (not recorded which). The chain uses TRBV28 and TRBJ1-4; unclear D gene. The sample consisted of blood, either unsorted or a sorted T cell fraction (not recorded which). In DNA, the CDR3 is TGTGCCAGCAGTTTCCTCTCCATAGGAAATGAAAAACTGTTTTTT. Encoded protein: CASSFLSIGNEKLFF.